This TCR beta chain was identified during a study of early stage breast cancer tumors. At the level of the study: Most invasive tumors, about 70% of the 16, were ER+/PR+/HER2-. Study conclusions and caveats: Compared with adjacent normal breast, tumors showed 2 to 2.5-fold denser, more clonal T cells. Most shared enriched TCRB sequences were commonly generated ones.

The repertoire was sequenced with immunoSEQ multiplex PCR; TCRdb's copy has only in-frame clones and lacks some. The data show around 9,800 clones, over 70% seen once. Regarding this clone: Antigen unknown.

Sequencing input: breast tumor tissue. The TCR was taken from a person aged 70 to 79 with breast cancer.

The CDR3 spells CASSPLPGLAGAEQFF. The CDR3 DNA reads TGTGCCAGCAGTCCTTTGCCGGGACTAGCGGGGGCTGAGCAGTTCTTC. This chain links TRBV6-6 with TRBJ2-1; TRBD2 agrees at 14 bases. Germline-derived CDR1 and CDR2 are MNHNY and SVGAGI (reference sequence). The CDR3 is 16 amino acids. V lost 5 bases to trimming and J lost 9 bases; unmatched junction nucleotides: 9.